The present entry profiles one T cell receptor (beta chain) with its context. This sample was taken from a study of blood T cell repertoires in COVID-19. Background on the study: Italy, Spain and the United States were the sources of the convalescent and acute COVID-19 samples.

The CDR3 length is 14 residues. The V and J ends lost 8 bases and 8 bases, in that order; junction bases with no gene match: 9. Germline CDR1 is MNHEY and CDR2 is SVGAGI. Per the original methods: Estimated nucleated cell counts came from reference gene primer amplification. The table came from immunoSEQ multiplex PCR; TCRdb's copy has only in-frame clones and leaves some out. The V and J calls and the clone size are those of that table, but D and trimming were determined from the DNA. The sample yields more than 100,000 clones, 70% to 90% seen once. The clonotype comes from a woman aged 55 to 70 with acute or convalescent COVID-19. The sequenced sample consisted of peripheral blood. This chain joins TRBV6-5 and TRBJ1-2, with 12 bases identical to TRBD1. The CDR3 bases are TGTGCCAGCGGCCGGGACAGGGGGCGGGAAGGCTACACCTTC. Translated: CASGRDRGREGYTF.